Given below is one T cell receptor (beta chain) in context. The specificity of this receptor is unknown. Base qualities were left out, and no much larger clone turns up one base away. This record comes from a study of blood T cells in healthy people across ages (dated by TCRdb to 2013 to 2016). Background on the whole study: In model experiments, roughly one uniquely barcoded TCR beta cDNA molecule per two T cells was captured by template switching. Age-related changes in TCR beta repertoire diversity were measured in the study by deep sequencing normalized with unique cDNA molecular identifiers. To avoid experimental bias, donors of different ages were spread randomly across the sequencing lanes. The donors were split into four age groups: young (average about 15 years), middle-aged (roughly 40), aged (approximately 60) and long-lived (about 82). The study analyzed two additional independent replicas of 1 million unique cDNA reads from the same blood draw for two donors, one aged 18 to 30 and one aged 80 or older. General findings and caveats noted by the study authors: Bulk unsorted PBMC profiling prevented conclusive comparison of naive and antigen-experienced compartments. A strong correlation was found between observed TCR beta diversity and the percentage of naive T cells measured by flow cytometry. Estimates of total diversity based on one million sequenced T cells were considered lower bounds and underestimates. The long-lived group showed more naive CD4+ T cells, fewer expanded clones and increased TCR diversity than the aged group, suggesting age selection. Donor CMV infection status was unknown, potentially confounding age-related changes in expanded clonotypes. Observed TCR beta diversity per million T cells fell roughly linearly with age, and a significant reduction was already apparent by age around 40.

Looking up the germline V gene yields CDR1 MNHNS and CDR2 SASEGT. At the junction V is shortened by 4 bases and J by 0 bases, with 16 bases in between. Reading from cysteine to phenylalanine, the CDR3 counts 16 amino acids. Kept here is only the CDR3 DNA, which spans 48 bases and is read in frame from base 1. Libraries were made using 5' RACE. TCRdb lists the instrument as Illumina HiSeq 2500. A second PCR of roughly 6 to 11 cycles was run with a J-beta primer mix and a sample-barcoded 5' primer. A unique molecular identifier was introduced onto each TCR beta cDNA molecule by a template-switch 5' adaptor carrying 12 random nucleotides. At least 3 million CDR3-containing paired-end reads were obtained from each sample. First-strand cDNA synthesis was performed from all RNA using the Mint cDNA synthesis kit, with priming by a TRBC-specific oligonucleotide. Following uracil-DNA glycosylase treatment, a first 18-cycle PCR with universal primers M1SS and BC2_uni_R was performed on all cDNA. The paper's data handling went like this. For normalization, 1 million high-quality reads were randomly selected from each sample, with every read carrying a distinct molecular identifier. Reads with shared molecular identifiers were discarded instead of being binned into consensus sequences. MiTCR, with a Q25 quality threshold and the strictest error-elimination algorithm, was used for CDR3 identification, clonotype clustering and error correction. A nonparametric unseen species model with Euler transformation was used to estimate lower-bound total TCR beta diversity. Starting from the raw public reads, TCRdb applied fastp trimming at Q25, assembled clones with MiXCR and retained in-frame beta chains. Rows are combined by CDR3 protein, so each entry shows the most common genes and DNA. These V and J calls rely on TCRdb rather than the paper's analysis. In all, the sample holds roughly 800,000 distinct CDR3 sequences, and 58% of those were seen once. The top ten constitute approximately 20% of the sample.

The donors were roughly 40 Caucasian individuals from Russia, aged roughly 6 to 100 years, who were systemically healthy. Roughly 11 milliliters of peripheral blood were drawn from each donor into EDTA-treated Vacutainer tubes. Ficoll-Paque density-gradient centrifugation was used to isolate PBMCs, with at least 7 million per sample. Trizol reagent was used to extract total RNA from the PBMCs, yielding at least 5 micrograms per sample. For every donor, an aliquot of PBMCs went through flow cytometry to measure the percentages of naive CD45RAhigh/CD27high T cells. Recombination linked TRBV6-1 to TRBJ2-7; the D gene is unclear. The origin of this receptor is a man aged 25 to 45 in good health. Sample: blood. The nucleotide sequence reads TGTGCCAGCAGTGCAGAGGTGCCTCAGAGCTCCTACGAGCAGTACTTC. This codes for CASSAEVPQSSYEQYF.